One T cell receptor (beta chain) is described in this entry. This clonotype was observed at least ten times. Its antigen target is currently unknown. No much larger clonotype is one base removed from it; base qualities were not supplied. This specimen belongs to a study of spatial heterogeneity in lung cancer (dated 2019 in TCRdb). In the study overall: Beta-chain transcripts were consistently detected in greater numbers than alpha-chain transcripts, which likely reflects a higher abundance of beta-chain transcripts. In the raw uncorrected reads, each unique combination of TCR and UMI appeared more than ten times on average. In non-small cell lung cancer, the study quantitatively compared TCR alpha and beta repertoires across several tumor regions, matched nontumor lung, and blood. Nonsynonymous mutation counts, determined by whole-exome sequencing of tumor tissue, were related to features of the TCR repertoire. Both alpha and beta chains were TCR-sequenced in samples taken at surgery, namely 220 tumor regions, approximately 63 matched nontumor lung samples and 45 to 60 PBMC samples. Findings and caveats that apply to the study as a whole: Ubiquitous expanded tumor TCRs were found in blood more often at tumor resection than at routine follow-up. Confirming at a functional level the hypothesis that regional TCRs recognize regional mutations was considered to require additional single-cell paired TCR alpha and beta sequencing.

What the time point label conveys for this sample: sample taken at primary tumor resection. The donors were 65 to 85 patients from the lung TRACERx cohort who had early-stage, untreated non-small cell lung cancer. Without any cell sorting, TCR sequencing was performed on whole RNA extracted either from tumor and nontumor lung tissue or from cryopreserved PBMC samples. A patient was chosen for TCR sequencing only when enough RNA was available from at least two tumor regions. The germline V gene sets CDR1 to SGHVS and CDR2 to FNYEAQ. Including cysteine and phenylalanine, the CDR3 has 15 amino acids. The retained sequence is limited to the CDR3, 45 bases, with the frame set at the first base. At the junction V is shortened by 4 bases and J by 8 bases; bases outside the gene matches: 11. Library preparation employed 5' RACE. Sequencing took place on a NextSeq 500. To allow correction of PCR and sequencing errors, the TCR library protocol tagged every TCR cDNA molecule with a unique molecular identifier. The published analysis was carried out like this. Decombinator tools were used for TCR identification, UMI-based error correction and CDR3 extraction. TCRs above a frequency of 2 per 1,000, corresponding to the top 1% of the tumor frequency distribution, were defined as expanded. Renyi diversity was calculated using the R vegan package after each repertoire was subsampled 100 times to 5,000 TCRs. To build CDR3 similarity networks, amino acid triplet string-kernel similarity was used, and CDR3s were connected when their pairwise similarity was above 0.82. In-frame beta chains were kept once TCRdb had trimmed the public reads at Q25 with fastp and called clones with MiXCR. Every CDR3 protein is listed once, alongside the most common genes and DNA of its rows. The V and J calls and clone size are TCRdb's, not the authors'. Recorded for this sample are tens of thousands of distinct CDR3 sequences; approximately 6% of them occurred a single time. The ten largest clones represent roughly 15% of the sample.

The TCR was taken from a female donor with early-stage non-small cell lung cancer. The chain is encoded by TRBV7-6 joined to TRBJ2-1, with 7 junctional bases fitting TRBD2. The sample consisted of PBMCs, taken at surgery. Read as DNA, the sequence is TGTGCCAGCAGCTCGGCCCCGCGGGAGCGGCATGAGCAGTTCTTC. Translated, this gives CASSSAPRERHEQFF.